The 19 T cell receptor beta chains in this list originate from one sample, sequenced in a study of identical twins. TCRdb reprocessed the 5' RACE reads with MiXCR, giving one entry per CDR3 protein. The sample includes a few hundred thousand distinct CDR3 sequences, 9.6% of them seen just once. These data were likewise used in another study, on yellow fever vaccine responses in identical twins.

Sequencing was performed on PBMCs. The origin of the receptors is a woman younger than 30 in good health.

The chain links TRBV5-1 to TRBJ2-5, with a tentative D call TRBD2 (5 bases). There are 15 residues in the CDR3. Germline V gene lookup returns CDR1 SGHRS and CDR2 YFSETQ. V gave up 0 bases and J gave up 4 bases, with 13 bases separating them. The CDR3 DNA follows: TGCGCCAGCAGCTTGGGAGCGGTCGGTCGAGAGACCCAGTACTTC. Protein: CASSLGAVGRETQYF.

In its sample, this clonotype was seen many times. The chain carries TRBV15 and TRBJ2-3, with a possible D match to TRBD2 (5 bases). The CDR3 extends over 16 amino acids. V lost 7 bases, J lost 5 bases, and 22 bases lay in between. CDR1 LNHNV and CDR2 YYDKDF come from the germline V gene (reference sequence). Here the CDR3 DNA reads TGTGCCACCACAGATAAAGGGAGCCCGCGGAAAGATACGCAGTATTTT. It is translated as CATTDKGSPRKDTQYF.

This clonotype showed up just a few times. V is TRBV7-9 and J is TRBJ2-1; 8 bases are shared with TRBD2. The length of the CDR3 is 15 residues. From germline, CDR1 is SEHNR and CDR2 FQNEAQ (reference sequence). V lost 6 bases and J lost 4; bases outside the gene matches: 8. As DNA, the CDR3 is TGTGCCAGCAGTTCAATAGCGGGAACATACAATGAGCAGTTCTTC. It specifies CASSSIAGTYNEQFF.

The count of this clonotype is one. A read error is possible here, since a much larger clone lies one base away. The rearrangement uses TRBV29-1 and TRBJ2-7; no firm D call. CDR3 length equals 13 residues. V lost 6 bases, J lost 5 bases, and 17 bases lay in between. Germline-derived CDR1 and CDR2 are SQVTM and ANQGSEA. The CDR3 DNA reads TGCAGCGTATCAACCTGGATAGCCAACGAGCAGTACTTC. It encodes CSVSTWIANEQYF.

This clonotype was detected ten times or more. CDR3 DNA sequence: TGCGCCAGCACGAATGGGGGGCTGAGCTCCTACAATGAGCAGTTCTTC. Its translation is CASTNGGLSSYNEQFF. The chain links TRBV5-1 to TRBJ2-1; D is tentatively TRBD1 or TRBD2 (6 bases each). V dropped 6 bases and J dropped 0 bases, with 16 bases sitting between them. CDR1 and CDR2 (germline): SGHRS, YFSETQ. The CDR3 consists of 16 residues.

This clonotype showed up just a few times. The V call is TRBV20-1, the J call TRBJ2-1; a weak D match, TRBD1 (5 bases). The length of the CDR3 is 13 residues. Trimming pared 6 bases from V and 5 bases from J, leaving 14 bases between. Germline-derived CDR1 and CDR2 are DFQATT and SNEGSKA (reference sequence). CDR3 DNA sequence: TGCAGTGCGAGACAGAAGGGAAACAATGAGCAGTTCTTC. Its protein is CSARQKGNNEQFF.

This clonotype was observed a handful of times. The chain combines TRBV11-3 with TRBJ2-2, with 10 positions matching TRBD1. This CDR3 region has 22 residues. CDR1 is SGHNT and CDR2 is YENEEA in the germline V gene. With 1 base clipped from V and 5 bases from J, the junction kept 22 bases outside the gene matches. CDR3 loop: CASSLVVRLVPPRTGGTGELFF. In DNA, the CDR3 is TGTGCCAGCAGCTTAGTAGTGCGACTAGTACCCCCTAGGACAGGGGGGACCGGGGAGCTGTTTTTT.

This clonotype was counted many times. The chain carries TRBV20-1 and TRBJ2-1; 10 bases match TRBD2. Trimming took 4 bases from V and 8 from J; bases not matched to a gene: 8. In germline, CDR1 is DFQATT, CDR2 SNEGSKA (reference sequence). This CDR3 has 14 residues. Here the CDR3 DNA reads TGCAGTGCTACTCCTAGCGGGAGTCCCCATGAGCAGTTCTTC. Translated, it gives CSATPSGSPHEQFF.

In its sample, this clonotype was seen a few times. The DNA of the CDR3 is TGTGCCATCCGGAGTGTTATGAGGGAGGGGGAAAATGAGCAGTTCTTC. It yields the protein CAIRSVMREGENEQFF. The rearrangement links TRBV10-3 to TRBJ2-1; possible D gene TRBD2, 7 bases. Germline values: CDR1 ENHRY, CDR2 SYGVKD. This CDR3 region has 16 residues. The ends were cut back, 8 bases at V and 7 bases at J, with 24 bases in the middle.

The CDR3 spells CASSLLSPGTGHNSPLHF. CDR3 nucleotide sequence: TGCGCCAGCAGCTTGCTTAGTCCCGGGACCGGCCATAATTCACCCCTCCACTTT. The J gene is TRBJ1-6, the V gene TRBV5-1; D might be TRBD1 (5 bases). Germline-derived CDR1 and CDR2 are SGHRS and YFSETQ. The length of the CDR3 is 18 residues. Trimming took 1 base from V and 5 from J, leaving 19 bases between them.

This clonotype was picked up many times. The V gene is TRBV7-9, the J gene TRBJ1-2; D call uncertain. The CDR3 covers 12 residues. CDR1 and CDR2 from the germline V gene are SEHNR and FQNEAQ (reference sequence). Deletions cut 7 bases from V and 0 bases from J, with 6 bases between. CDR3 bases: TGTGCCAGCAACGGGCCTAACTATGGCTACACCTTC. Protein product: CASNGPNYGYTF. The full variable domain, completed using reference TRBV7-9 and TRBJ1-2, is DTGVSQNPRHKITKRGQNVTFRCDPISEHNRLYWYRQTLGQGPEFLTYFQNEAQLEKSRLLSDRFSAERPKGSFSTLEIQRTEQGDSAMYLCASNGPNYGYTFGSGTRLTVV.

The chain has TRBV28 and TRBJ2-1; D gene uncertain. There are 12 residues in the CDR3. Looked up from germline, CDR1 is MDHEN and CDR2 is SYDVKM. V was cut by 7 bases and J by 9 bases, with 13 bases left in between. The CDR3 spells CASNLRRSEQFF. The CDR3 bases are TGTGCCAGCAACTTGAGGCGGTCTGAGCAGTTCTTC.

V usage is TRBV10-3 and J usage is TRBJ2-6; no reliable D call. The length of the CDR3 is 15 residues. V was cut by 2 bases and J by 4 bases, with 9 bases left in between. Germline V CDR1 and CDR2: ENHRY, SYGVKD. The CDR3 DNA follows: TGTGCCATCAGTGAGGAGGTCCCGGGGGCCAACGTCCTGACTTTC. Translated: CAISEEVPGANVLTF.

This clonotype was recorded at least ten times. The chain recombines TRBV19 with TRBJ2-1; TRBD1 matches 11 bases. V trimming: 5 bases; J trimming: 8 bases; junction bases outside the gene matches: 5. In germline, CDR1 is LNHDA, CDR2 SQIVND (reference sequence). CDR3 length: 14 residues. The CDR3 spells CASSHGQGADEQFF. CDR3 DNA sequence: TGTGCCAGTAGTCATGGACAGGGGGCCGATGAGCAGTTCTTC.

The CDR3 coding sequence is TGTGCCAGCAGCCCCCACTCCAGGACTAGCGGGAGCCCCGGAGGCACCGGGGAGCTGTTTTTT. Its protein is CASSPHSRTSGSPGGTGELFF. The chain combines TRBV6-6 with TRBJ2-2; the match to TRBD2 covers 13 bases. The CDR3 contains 21 residues. The ends lost 6 bases at V and 4 bases at J; junction bases unmatched: 20. The germline CDR1 and CDR2 sequences are MNHNY and SVGAGI (reference sequence).

The chain uses TRBV24-1 and TRBJ1-1; no clear D. The V gene's germline CDR1 is KGHDR and CDR2 SFDVKD. The CDR3 length is 15 residues. V dropped 0 bases and J dropped 3 bases, with 10 bases sitting between them. In DNA form, the CDR3 reads TGTGCCACCAGTGATTTGGGCAGGCAGTACACTGAAGCTTTCTTT. Its protein is CATSDLGRQYTEAFF.

The genes are TRBV7-2 and TRBJ2-2; D may be TRBD2 (5 bases). The V gene's germline CDR1 is SGHTA and CDR2 FQGNSA. Trimming took 1 base from V and 1 from J, leaving 10 bases between them. The CDR3 has 16 residues. CDR3 DNA: TGTGCCAGCAGCTTAGGTTTAGCGTGGAACACCGGGGAGCTGTTTTTT. Translated, it gives CASSLGLAWNTGELFF.

In this sample, this clonotype turned up many times. The J gene is TRBJ2-7, the V gene TRBV7-8; TRBD1 is a possible D gene (6 bases). V lost 1 base and J lost 0, with 13 bases in between. Looked up from germline, CDR1 is SGHVS and CDR2 is FQNEAQ. This CDR3 is 16 amino acids long. In DNA, the CDR3 is TGTGCCAGCAGCTTAGTGGCTGGACAGAGCTCCTACGAGCAGTACTTC. It translates to CASSLVAGQSSYEQYF. The entire variable domain, with the rest obtained from reference TRBV7-8 and TRBJ2-7, is as follows: GAGVSQSPRYKVAKRGQDVALRCDPISGHVSLFWYQQALGQGPEFLTYFQNEAQLDKSGLPSDRFFAERPEGSVSTLKIQRTQQEDSAVYLCASSLVAGQSSYEQYFGPGTRLTVT.

This chain joins TRBV7-2 and TRBJ1-1; tentatively, D is TRBD1 (6 bases). Between the trimmed V and J ends, which lost 1 base and 0 bases, there was a span of 15 bases. This CDR3 has 17 amino acids. CDR1 is SGHTA, CDR2 FQGNSA, per germline. The CDR3 nucleotides read TGTGCCAGCAGCTTAGGCTCCGGGACACGCATGAACACTGAAGCTTTCTTT. Amino acid sequence: CASSLGSGTRMNTEAFF.